A single sample gave rise to the 11 T cell receptor beta chains below, sequenced in a study of shared clonotypes between healthy human individuals. This table comes from immunoSEQ multiplex PCR, and its TCRdb copy is limited to in-frame clones, with some not included. The data hold roughly 2.2 million clones, with 80% to 95% observed a single time. Sequenced input: naive CD4+ T cells from PBMCs. Subset of the sample: CD45RA+ positively selected. The origin of the receptors is a man younger than 35 in good health. Some clones in this sample may be carry-over from other donors' samples.

Regarding this clone: The sample holds other DNA sequences that translate to the same CDR3. This chain uses TRBV5-1 with TRBJ2-7; TRBD1 aligns across 9 bases. V gave up 0 bases and J gave up 2 bases; unmatched junction bases: 6. CDR1 and CDR2 (germline): SGHRS, YFSETQ. This CDR3 contains 16 residues. CDR3 sequence: CASSLGRDRVTYEQYF. CDR3 bases: TGCGCCAGCAGCTTGGGTCGGGACAGGGTCACCTACGAGCAGTACTTC.

V usage is TRBV7-9 and J usage is TRBJ1-6, with 7 bases fitting TRBD1. The CDR3 is made up of 19 amino acids. V gave up 0 bases and J gave up 7 bases; unmatched junction bases: 15. The germline CDR1 and CDR2 sequences are SEHNR and FQNEAQ (reference sequence). The CDR3 coding sequence is TGTGCCAGCAGCTTAGCCCCACTTAGACCAACAGGGGTCAATTCACCCCTCCACTTT. Amino acid sequence: CASSLAPLRPTGVNSPLHF.

V is TRBV6-1 and J is TRBJ2-7; D may be TRBD2 (6 bases). V lost 2 bases, J lost 1 base, and 21 bases lay in between. This CDR3 is built from 18 residues. Germline CDR1 reads MNHNS; CDR2 reads SASEGT. The CDR3 is CASSETGGGGTGSYEQYF. The CDR3 DNA reads TGTGCCAGCAGTGAAACCGGGGGTGGGGGAACCGGATCCTACGAGCAGTACTTC.

The CDR3 loop is CASSVGTGGYSGELFF. The CDR3, as DNA: TGTGCCAGCAGCGTGGGGACAGGGGGATACTCCGGGGAGCTGTTTTTT. The rearrangement joins TRBV9 to TRBJ2-2; TRBD1 matches at 11 bases. The V segment lost 2 bases and the J segment 6 bases; nucleotides outside the gene matches: 6. The length of the CDR3 is 16 residues. CDR1 and CDR2 from the germline V gene are SGDLS and YYNGEE. The whole variable domain, remainder taken from reference TRBV9 and TRBJ2-2, is DSGVTQTPKHLITATGQRVTLRCSPRSGDLSVYWYQQSLDQGLQFLIQYYNGEERAKGNILERFSAQQFPDLHSELNLSSLELGDSALYFCASSVGTGGYSGELFFGEGSRLTVL.

The V gene is TRBV19, the J gene TRBJ1-5, with 10 bases aligning to TRBD1. In germline, CDR1 is LNHDA, CDR2 SQIVND (reference sequence). J lost 7 bases, V lost 4 bases, and 4 bases had no gene match. The CDR3 has 14 residues. This CDR3 is CASSRDRGEQPQHF. The CDR3 bases are TGTGCCAGTAGTAGGGACAGGGGCGAACAGCCCCAGCATTTT.

The rearrangement links TRBV28 to TRBJ1-1; D uncertain. The CDR3 is made up of 13 amino acids. Germline values: CDR1 MDHEN, CDR2 SYDVKM. V dropped 6 bases and J dropped 5 bases, with 13 bases sitting between them. The CDR3 DNA follows: TGTGCCAGCAGAGGTGGCATCCTAACTGAAGCTTTCTTT. It specifies CASRGGILTEAFF.

The rearrangement uses TRBV19 and TRBJ1-5; 7 bases map to TRBD1. Losses at the gene ends were 9 bases for V and 4 bases for J; bases not matched to a gene: 9. Germline V gene sequence: CDR1 LNHDA, CDR2 SQIVND (reference sequence). This CDR3 is 14 amino acids long. The CDR3 is CASGTAIHNQPQHF. The CDR3 bases are TGTGCCAGCGGGACAGCCATCCATAATCAGCCCCAGCATTTT.

The genes are TRBV28 and TRBJ1-1; TRBD1 matches at 7 bases. The germline CDR1 and CDR2 sequences are MDHEN and SYDVKM. The ends lost 4 bases at V and 1 base at J; junction bases unmatched: 3. CDR3 size: 14 residues. CDR3 region: CASSWGQRNTEAFF. The CDR3 coding sequence is TGTGCCAGCAGTTGGGGACAGAGGAACACTGAAGCTTTCTTT.

This clone came up once. This chain uses TRBV18 with TRBJ1-5, with TRBD1 as a possible D gene (5 bases). Deletions cut 6 bases from V and 0 bases from J, with 12 bases between. Germline V gene data show CDR1 as KGHSH and CDR2 as LQKENI. This CDR3 spans 15 amino acids. CDR3 in DNA: TGTGCCAGCTCGGGGACCAACCCTAGCAATCAGCCCCAGCATTTT. This sequence encodes CASSGTNPSNQPQHF.

The V call is TRBV6-5, the J call TRBJ2-1; TRBD1 aligns across 11 bases. Germline CDR1 is MNHEY and CDR2 is SVGAGI. J lost 6 bases, V lost 9 bases, and 4 bases had no gene match. CDR3 length equals 13 residues. The CDR3 DNA reads TGTGCCAGTGGACAGGGGGCGCGCAATGAGCAGTTCTTC. Residues: CASGQGARNEQFF.

The V call is TRBV7-9, the J call TRBJ2-3; 7 nucleotides align to TRBD2. The J segment lost 6 bases and the V segment lost 4 bases, leaving 7 bases of the junction unmatched. CDR3 size: 14 residues. The V gene's germline CDR1 is SEHNR and CDR2 FQNEAQ (reference sequence). CDR3 nucleotide sequence: TGTGCCAGCAGCTCCGTGGGAGGGCGGGATACGCAGTATTTT. Translated: CASSSVGGRDTQYF.